This T cell receptor beta chain originates from a study of shared clonotypes between healthy human individuals. Overall study results and limits: In the sorted subsets, rarefaction showed sequencing was incomplete despite large depth. Several donors showed sharing of approximately 4.7% of naive CD4 clonotypes.

The repertoire was sequenced with immunoSEQ multiplex PCR; TCRdb's copy has only in-frame clones and lacks some. Of around 980,000 clones in the sample, 75% to 80% were seen once. Concerning this clone itself: Its antigen is currently unknown.

The study drew its donors from healthy HIV-negative adults without recent acute infections or vaccinations. The TCR was taken from a man between 18 and 35 years old in good health. Some clones in this sample may be carry-over from other donors' samples. Sequencing was carried out using memory CD4+ T cells from PBMCs. Described subset: CD45RA-negative fraction.

The CDR3 loop reads CASSERPGGSYEQYF. In DNA, the CDR3 is TGTGCCAGCAGTGAACGGCCAGGGGGATCCTACGAGCAGTACTTC. This chain connects TRBV6-1 to TRBJ2-7; 7 positions agree with TRBD1. The J segment lost 1 base and the V segment lost 2 bases, leaving 5 bases of the junction unmatched. The germline gives CDR1 MNHNS, CDR2 SASEGT. There are 15 residues in the CDR3.